This TCR beta chain is from a study of shared clonotypes between healthy human individuals. This CDR3 has 18 amino acids. V dropped 4 bases and J dropped 7 bases, with 28 bases sitting between them. Germline lookup yields CDR1 KGHSH and CDR2 LQKENI. Negatively enriched CD4+ T cells were divided by CD45RA into naive and memory. An even split of each subset's genomic DNA across several immunoSEQ plates was performed. The method was immunoSEQ multiplex PCR; TCRdb's version includes in-frame clones alone and lacks a portion of them. The repertoire includes 2 million to 2.5 million clones, 90% to 95% of them detected once, and about 0.38% sits in the top ten.

Sequencing was done on a sample of naive CD4+ T cells from PBMCs. Specified subset: CD45RA+ positively selected. The V and J genes are TRBV18 and TRBJ1-2; D perhaps matches TRBD1 (6 bases). This receptor was taken from a man younger than 30 in good health. Some clones in this sample may be carry-over from other donors' samples. CDR3 loop: CASSQRSSVTGRGGGYTF. In DNA, the CDR3 is TGTGCCAGCTCACAACGATCTTCCGTGACAGGACGGGGGGGTGGCTACACCTTC.